These 14 T cell receptor beta chains share one sample of origin, sequenced in a study of blood T cell repertoires in COVID-19 (dated by TCRdb to the early 2020s). The protocol used for the library was the immunoSEQ multiplex PCR assay. TCRdb's version of the immuneACCESS table is confined to in-frame rearrangements and falls short of the full clone set. An unresolved V gene accounts for under half of the shortfall where checked; the remainder is of unknown origin. The sample includes about 320,000 clones, with about 91% observed a single time. Around 9% of the sample is taken by the ten largest. Sequenced: PBMCs or T cells enriched from blood (not recorded which). The receptors were sampled from a woman between 18 and 29 years old who had recovered from COVID-19.

This chain uses TRBV3-1 (or the pseudogene TRBV3-2) with TRBJ2-3; 7 bases map to TRBD1. J gave up 5 bases and V 0 bases, and 5 bases lay outside the gene matches. Germline values: CDR1 LGHDT, CDR2 YNNKEL (reference sequence). The CDR3 contains 15 residues. CDR3 DNA: TGTGCCAGCAGCCAAGATCACAGGGGCGTAGATACGCAGTATTTT. Its translation: CASSQDHRGVDTQYF.

The chain couples TRBV6-5 to TRBJ2-7; 7 nucleotides line up with TRBD1. With V trimmed by 2 bases and J by 3 bases, 7 bases remained unmatched. Per germline, CDR1 MNHEY and CDR2 SVGAGI. CDR3 size: 15 residues. The CDR3 region is CASSYPTGSYYEQYF. CDR3 DNA: TGTGCCAGCAGTTACCCGACAGGGAGTTACTACGAGCAGTACTTC.

The chain employs TRBV7-9 and TRBJ2-3, with a weak D call TRBD2 (5 bases). This CDR3 contains 15 residues. Trimming shortened V by 6 bases and J by 0 bases, and 13 bases separated the two germline ends. Germline V gene data show CDR1 as SEHNR and CDR2 as FQNEAQ (reference sequence). The CDR3 reads CASRTIARSTDTQYF. As DNA, the CDR3 is TGTGCCAGCAGAACCATAGCGCGGAGCACAGATACGCAGTATTTT.

The chain recombines TRBV7-3 with TRBJ2-1; 8 positions match TRBD2. CDR3 length: 18 residues. The V gene end was trimmed by 2 bases and the J gene end by 8 bases; junction bases not matched to a gene: 17. The V gene's germline CDR1 is SGHTA and CDR2 FQGTGA. The CDR3 coding sequence is TGTGCCAGCAGCTTACGGGAGGGACTAGGGGAGATACTGGATGAGCAGTTCTTC. Protein sequence: CASSLREGLGEILDEQFF. The full variable domain, rest sourced from reference TRBV7-3 and TRBJ2-1, is GAGVSQTPSNKVTEKGKYVELRCDPISGHTALYWYRQSLGQGPEFLIYFQGTGAADDSGLPNDRFFAVRPEGSVSTLKIQRTERGDSAVYLCASSLREGLGEILDEQFFGPGTRLTVL.

The table lists this clone with a count of one. This chain links TRBV7-3 with TRBJ2-2; maybe TRBD2 (6 bases). Germline values: CDR1 SGHTA, CDR2 FQGTGA. V was shortened by 5 bases and J by 0 bases, with 13 bases between the two germline ends. The CDR3 is 16 residues long. The DNA of the CDR3 is TGTGCCAGCAGCCCCGACAGCGGGCCGAACACCGGGGAGCTGTTTTTT. It yields the protein CASSPDSGPNTGELFF.

The sample holds one count of this clone. This CDR3 reads CASSILAPLGGANVLTF. CDR3 sequence (DNA): TGTGCCAGTAGTATATTAGCCCCCCTGGGTGGGGCCAACGTCCTGACTTTC. This chain uses TRBV19 with TRBJ2-6; D not certain. Looked up from germline, CDR1 is LNHDA and CDR2 is SQIVND (reference sequence). This CDR3 is 17 amino acids long. Trimming took off 2 bases at V and 3 bases at J, with 14 bases between the two ends.

V usage is TRBV4-2 and J usage is TRBJ2-3; 7 bases are shared with TRBD2. The CDR3 is 17 amino acids. V gave up 3 bases and J gave up 0 bases; unmatched junction bases: 9. Germline V gene data show CDR1 as LGHNA and CDR2 as YNFKEQ. CDR3 in DNA: TGTGCCAGCAGCCATAGAGGTCGGGAGGCTAGCACAGATACGCAGTATTTT. It specifies CASSHRGREASTDTQYF.

This rearrangement joins TRBV14 to TRBJ1-1; D gene unclear. The V gene lost 2 bases and the J gene lost 0 bases, with 7 bases spanning the gap. Germline assignment: CDR1 SGHDN and CDR2 FVKESK. This CDR3 spans 14 amino acids. The CDR3 DNA follows: TGTGCCAGCAGCCAACGACGGGTGAACACTGAAGCTTTCTTT. This gives the protein CASSQRRVNTEAFF.

The chain joins TRBV6-5 to TRBJ1-2, with a weak D call TRBD1 (5 bases). The V gene lost 1 base and the J gene lost 1 base, with 13 bases spanning the gap. Germline V gene sequence: CDR1 MNHEY, CDR2 SVGAGI. CDR3 size: 16 residues. The CDR3 bases are TGTGCCAGCAGTTACTGGCAGGGCCTCGGTAACTATGGCTACACCTTC. This gives the protein CASSYWQGLGNYGYTF.

The chain employs TRBV3-1 (or the pseudogene TRBV3-2) and TRBJ1-2; 8 nucleotides agree with TRBD1. The CDR3 contains 16 residues. Looked up from germline, CDR1 is LGHDT and CDR2 is YNNKEL (reference sequence). V was pared by 0 bases and J by 4 bases, with 7 bases of the junction left unmatched. The CDR3 loop reads CASSQERTGPLYGYTF. Here the CDR3 DNA reads TGTGCCAGCAGCCAAGAGAGGACAGGGCCCCTCTATGGCTACACCTTC.

The CDR3 DNA reads as TGTGCCAGCAGTTTTACGGCGACAGGGAATTCACCCCTCCACTTT. Encoded protein: CASSFTATGNSPLHF. The chain combines TRBV27 with TRBJ1-6; TRBD1 matches 7 bases. CDR1 MNHEY and CDR2 SMNVEV come from the germline V gene (reference sequence). The junction had 6 bases not matched to a gene; V was cut back by 3 bases and J by 7 bases. The CDR3 is made up of 15 amino acids.

This sequence joins TRBV30 and TRBJ1-3, with D tentatively TRBD1 (5 bases). V lost 2 bases and J lost 2, with 13 bases in between. Germline CDR1 GTSNPN, CDR2 SVGIG (reference sequence). The CDR3 consists of 15 residues. The DNA for the CDR3 is TGTGCCTGGAGTTCCTACGGGGGTACTGGAAACACCATATATTTT. As protein: CAWSSYGGTGNTIYF.

The chain has TRBV27 and TRBJ2-4; D might be TRBD1 (5 bases). V shed 3 bases and J shed 8 bases, with 17 bases lying between them. CDR1 and CDR2 (germline): MNHEY, SMNVEV (reference sequence). This CDR3 has 15 residues. The CDR3 DNA follows: TGTGCCAGCAGTTTGCTCGGACAAGGGTCTTACATTCAGTACTTC. Its translation is CASSLLGQGSYIQYF.

CDR3 DNA sequence: TGTGCCTGGACCGGAGGACAGATAAATGAAAAACTGTTTTTT. Its protein is CAWTGGQINEKLFF. The chain employs TRBV30 and TRBJ1-4; perhaps TRBD1 as D (6 bases). The ends were cut back, 4 bases at V and 5 bases at J, with 14 bases in the middle. The CDR3 consists of 14 residues. Germline V lookup: CDR1 GTSNPN, CDR2 SVGIG (reference sequence).